A selection of T cell receptor beta chains follows, all from one sample in a study of shared clonotypes between healthy human individuals. Sequencing was performed with immunoSEQ multiplex PCR; in TCRdb, only in-frame clones are kept and a portion is missing. Among about 500,000 clones listed, 75% to 80% were seen once. The material sequenced was PBMCs. The receptor source for this set is a woman in her 40s in good health. Some clones in this sample may be carry-over from other donors' samples. Each CDR3 is given with its conserved first and last residue. The size field is filled for only some rows; it gives once, few, many or a size class.

TRBJ2-7 TRBV6-6 many CASMMETGGYEQYF
TRBJ2-3 TRBV30 - CAWSVPNTDTQYF
TRBJ2-7 TRBV4-2 - CASSRSYEQYF
TRBJ2-3 TRBV2 - CASSEGDRDADTQYF
TRBJ1-1 TRBV19 - CASRTGGVNTEAFF
TRBJ2-7 TRBV9 few CASSVEVGGSSYEQYF
TRBJ1-1 TRBV15 - CATSLERIGGVNTEAFF
TRBJ2-3 TRBV28 - CASSPQRLAGGIDTQYF
TRBJ2-7 TRBV19 - CASSSGQGASYEQYF
TRBJ2-7 TRBV15 - CATSRGGTSGSKLGEQYF
TRBJ2-1 TRBV29-1 - CSVGGAPARSYNEQFF
TRBJ1-1 TRBV4-1 - CASSPYREGMVGEAFF
TRBJ2-3 TRBV29-1 many CSVRAEGDRDTQYF
TRBJ1-5 TRBV5-1 - CASSLAPQGSNQPQHF
TRBJ2-2 TRBV18 - CASSPGSTNTGELFF
TRBJ1-5 TRBV19 - CASSIDLGGVYRQPQHF
TRBJ2-7 TRBV7-8 few CASSLDGVGLAVYEQYF
TRBJ2-3 TRBV5-1 - CASSLGTGEDTQYF
TRBJ2-1 TRBV11-3 - CASSLTGRSYNEQFF
TRBJ1-5 TRBV28 - CASSPGQGNQPQHF
TRBJ2-1 TRBV9 - CASSVVGSGFEQFF
TRBJ1-3 TRBV19 - CASSIDSAGNTIYF
TRBJ2-7 TRBV13 many CASSLTGTREQYF
TRBJ2-7 TRBV2 - CASSESRAGLYEQYF
TRBJ1-2 TRBV19 - CASSIDRNYGYTF
TRBJ2-3 TRBV5-1 - CASRSPGLAGLDTQYF
TRBJ2-3 TRBV7-7 few CASSKESTDTQYF
TRBJ1-5 TRBV7-2 - CASSLIGGQGGQPQHF
TRBJ2-7 TRBV13 - CASSPRPSGSYSYEQYF
TRBJ2-3 TRBV15 once CATSRGGSVGTDTQYF
TRBJ2-7 TRBV19 - CASSSGGAYEQYF
TRBJ1-5 TRBV6-5 - CASSSLDRGQPQHF
TRBJ2-1 TRBV18 - CASSPLASGYNEQFF
TRBJ1-5 TRBV7-2 few CASSSRYSNQPQHF
TRBJ1-2 TRBV5-1 - CASSFQGNYGYTF
TRBJ1-5 TRBV5-1 - CASSFTGDGEPQHF
TRBJ1-2 TRBV6-1 - CASSADGNYGYTF
TRBJ1-4 TRBV5-1 - CASSGGQGTEKLFF
TRBJ2-3 TRBV6-5 many CASRHSGRSPDTQYF
TRBJ1-5 TRBV15 - CATSRDSDRDQPQHF
TRBJ1-2 TRBV30 few CAWGDRLNYGYTF
TRBJ1-5 TRBV19 - CASTPRDLTYQPQHF
TRBJ2-2 TRBV5-1 - CASSPSPAISNTGELFF